The clone carrying this T cell receptor (beta chain) occurred a few times. Its specificity is not known. This record comes from a study of post-analysis software for immune sequencing data. Study-level findings and limits: Comparison of patients with controls showed a handful of TRBV segments more frequent in patients, TRBV5-6, TRBV5-1 and TRBV20-1 among them. Among multiple sclerosis patients, normalized Chao1 diversity was significantly below that of controls.

Unique molecular identifiers were present in the TCR beta cDNA libraries. TCRdb fed the PCR reads into MiXCR, producing one record per CDR3 protein. The sample lists around 700,000 distinct CDR3 sequences; about 60% were seen once. With 5 bases removed from V and 1 base from J, the gap between germline ends came to 12 bases. This CDR3 region has 15 residues. In germline, CDR1 is MNHEY, CDR2 SVGEGT. The source is a girl aged 2-10 years with multiple sclerosis. The chain joins TRBV6-2 or TRBV6-3 to TRBJ2-1; D ambiguous. The sample was blood. The CDR3, as DNA: TGTGCCAGCAGTGGAAACCTCAAGTCCTACAATGAGCAGTTCTTC. This codes for CASSGNLKSYNEQFF.